This passage covers 8 T cell receptor beta chains from one sample sequenced in a study of T-cell reconstitution after alpha-beta-depleted transplantation in children. The TCRbeta library was prepared with unique molecular identifiers. One entry per CDR3 protein results from TCRdb running MiXCR on the PCR reads. The sample has more than 450,000 distinct CDR3 sequences, 15% to 20% seen once; the top ten hold 3.3%. The source was PBMCs from the stem cell graft donor, collected from the stem cell graft. The receptors come from a human donor who donated a stem cell graft to a child with acute lymphoblastic leukemia.

This clonotype was observed at least ten times. V usage is TRBV12-3 or TRBV12-4 and J usage is TRBJ1-2; D is undetermined. The CDR3 contains 13 residues. Trimming shortened V by 5 bases and J by 3 bases, and 10 bases separated the two germline ends. The CDR3 DNA reads as TGTGCCAGCAGTCGTAGCCGGGACTATGGCTACACCTTC. The encoded protein is CASSRSRDYGYTF.

V is TRBV3-1 and J is TRBJ2-2; D gene unclear. Looked up from germline, CDR1 is LGHDT and CDR2 is YNNKEL (reference sequence). V lost 4 bases and J lost 2, with 8 bases in between. The CDR3 runs 14 residues. CDR3 sequence reads: CASSLFLNTGELFF. The CDR3 DNA sequence: TGTGCCAGCAGCCTCTTCTTAAACACCGGGGAGCTGTTTTTT.

The chain couples TRBV27 to TRBJ2-1; 12 bases fit TRBD2. V gave up 4 bases and J gave up 2 bases; unmatched junction bases: 12. From germline, CDR1 is MNHEY and CDR2 SMNVEV (reference sequence). This CDR3 spans 19 amino acids. The CDR3 loop is CASSSQGLAGVLAYNEQFF. The DNA of the CDR3 is TGTGCCAGCAGTTCGCAGGGACTAGCGGGCGTTTTGGCCTACAATGAGCAGTTCTTC.

This clonotype was seen more than once but under ten times. The chain has TRBV29-1 and TRBJ1-1; perhaps TRBD1 as D (5 bases). The V end lost 4 bases, the J end lost 2 bases, and 11 bases lay between the germline ends. Per the germline V gene, CDR1 is SQVTM and CDR2 is ANQGSEA. The CDR3 is 13 amino acids. The CDR3 DNA reads as TGCAGCGTTGGCAGGGCCCTTAACACTGAAGCTTTCTTT. This encodes CSVGRALNTEAFF.

The DNA of the CDR3 is TGTGCCAGCAGCCCCCCAGGGCGGGAGACAACCTACGAGCAGTACTTC. Translated, it gives CASSPPGRETTYEQYF. The chain has TRBV7-8 and TRBJ2-7; 7 nucleotides line up with TRBD2. The CDR3 covers 16 residues. V was pared by 5 bases and J by 2 bases, with 12 bases of the junction left unmatched. Germline V lookup: CDR1 SGHVS, CDR2 FQNEAQ.

The sample holds a few counts of this clonotype. This chain connects TRBV2 to TRBJ2-7, with D maybe TRBD2 (5 bases). Germline CDR1 and CDR2: SNHLY and FYNNEI. This CDR3 is built from 12 residues. V lost 6 bases, J lost 7 bases, and 13 bases lay in between. This chain's CDR3 is CASSGMTPEQYF. In nucleotides, the CDR3 is TGTGCCAGCAGCGGGATGACTCCGGAGCAGTACTTC.

This clonotype was seen more than once but under ten times. The chain is built from TRBV5-1 and TRBJ1-1; D might be TRBD1 (6 bases). Germline values: CDR1 SGHRS, CDR2 YFSETQ. The length of the CDR3 is 17 residues. Deletions cut 1 base from V and 2 bases from J, with 18 bases between. The CDR3 bases are TGCGCCAGCAGCTTGAACCGAGGGGGGGGCATCAACACTGAAGCTTTCTTT. Amino acids: CASSLNRGGGINTEAFF.

The rearrangement joins TRBV27 to TRBJ1-1; 7 nucleotides line up with TRBD1. The ends lost 6 bases at V and 1 base at J; junction bases unmatched: 5. The CDR3 covers 14 residues. Germline V gives CDR1 MNHEY, CDR2 SMNVEV (reference sequence). CDR3 sequence reads: CASSQGQKNTEAFF. CDR3 bases: TGTGCCAGCAGCCAGGGACAGAAGAACACTGAAGCTTTCTTT.